This note documents a single T cell receptor beta chain sequence. What it binds is unknown. The sample is drawn from a study of T cell responses to AZD1222 COVID-19 vaccine. TCRdb's copy holds only in-frame clones and misses some; the assay was immunoSEQ multiplex PCR. The data hold 66,000 or so clones, with about 90% observed a single time. Between the trimmed V and J ends, which lost 4 bases and 7 bases, there was a span of 9 bases. There are 12 residues in the CDR3. Germline assignment: CDR1 SGHNT and CDR2 YYREEE (reference sequence). Findings of the study overall: Clonal diversity may have been underestimated, and the donors were mostly white British, with more females than males. There were repertoire samples only from the period after the peak T cell response. Only a handful of AZD1222 recipients were seropositive at baseline.

The input for sequencing was peripheral blood, taken on day 0 of AZD1222 vaccination. The V gene is TRBV5-4, the J gene TRBJ2-1; D remains ambiguous. This sequence originates from an adult in good health. The CDR3 region has the DNA TGTGCCAGCAGCGCGCGTCGTAATGAGCAGTTCTTC. Its protein product is CASSARRNEQFF.